This T cell receptor (beta chain) is drawn from a study of blood T cell repertoires in COVID-19. The overall study: The origin of the acute and convalescent COVID-19 samples was the United States, Italy and Spain. PBMCs, B-cell-depleted T cells, or T cells were the source of the cDNA or gDNA that made up the material.

Trimming cost V 6 bases and J 6 bases, with 11 bases left between them. The CDR3 is made up of 12 amino acids. CDR1 and CDR2 from the germline V gene are MNHEY and SVGAGI. Some clones are missing from TCRdb's copy, which holds only in-frame ones; the method was immunoSEQ multiplex PCR. The table shows 250,000 to 350,000 clones, with over 75% occurring only once. Participants, about 18 to 89 years old, spanned fewer than 25 US areas. In assigning cohorts, the study relied on participant-reported clinical history. Sequences were obtained from PBMCs or T cells enriched from blood (not recorded which). The rearrangement uses TRBV6-5 and TRBJ1-1, with a tentative D call TRBD1 (5 bases). This TCR was recovered from a woman in her twenties or thirties who had recovered from COVID-19. CDR3: CASRKQGAEAFF. CDR3 nucleotides: TGTGCCAGCAGGAAGCAGGGTGCTGAAGCTTTCTTT.